Listed here is a single T cell receptor beta chain. Its antigen is not identified. Each donor gave one heparinised blood draw averaging roughly 100 mL. The sample comes from a study of beta chain features in type 1 diabetes. Losses at the gene ends were 0 bases for V and 4 bases for J; bases not matched to a gene: 0. CDR1 and CDR2 (germline): PRHDT, FYEKMQ (reference sequence). The CDR3 has 14 residues. What was sequenced were expressed TCRB transcripts, since all of the isolated RNA had been reverse transcribed. Assay: immunoSEQ multiplex PCR; the TCRdb copy retains only in-frame clones and omits some. The data show more than 250,000 clones, roughly 24% seen once. The study, taken as a whole, reports: Patients with Type 1 diabetes showed moderately but significantly shorter TCRB CDR3s in all four CD4+ subsets. Fewer insertions but more deletions were seen at VDJ junctions in type 1 diabetes patients.

The receptor comes from a young woman with type 1 diabetes. This chain links TRBV13 with TRBJ1-3; 7 bases agree with TRBD1. Material: naive CD4+ T cells from blood. The DNA for the CDR3 is TGTGCCAGCAGCTTAGGGGGACAGGGAAACACCATATATTTT. This codes for CASSLGGQGNTIYF.